The rows below give T cell receptor beta chains drawn from one sample of a study of CD8+ T cells in alopecia areata. Using immunoSEQ multiplex PCR, the repertoire was profiled, and TCRdb retains in-frame clones only, with some absent. The sample includes more than 130,000 clones, 82% of them seen just once. The specimen was CD8+ T cells sorted from blood, collected at week 4, from a patient treated with tofacitinib. The receptors stem from a human donor with alopecia areata. Both conserved end residues are part of each CDR3. The D gene is left open where the match is weak. A clone size is listed for some rows: how often the clone was seen (once, few, many), or a class if it is expanded.

- | TRBJ1-4 | TRBD1 | TRBV7-2 | TGTGCCAGCAGCTTAGGGACAGGGGGTACCCAACTGTTTTTT | CASSLGTGGTQLFF
- | TRBJ2-7 | TRBD2 | TRBV5-4 | TGTGCCAGCAGCTTCGGACTAGCGGGTTACGAGCAGTACTTC | CASSFGLAGYEQYF
once | TRBJ2-7 | TRBD1 | TRBV5-1 | TGCGCCAGATCAGAGACAGGGAGCTACGAGCAGTACTTC | CARSETGSYEQYF
- | TRBJ2-7 | - | TRBV5-6 | TGTGCCAGCAGCTCAAGACACTACGAGCAGTACTTC | CASSSRHYEQYF
- | TRBJ2-1 | - | TRBV4-3 | TGCGCCAGCAGCCAAGGTCAATGGGGCCCTGGGGATGAGCAGTTCTTC | CASSQGQWGPGDEQFF
few | TRBJ2-7 | - | TRBV6-5 | TGTGCCAGCAGTTACTCGCAGAGGGGTATCCACGAGCAGTACTTC | CASSYSQRGIHEQYF
- | TRBJ2-2 | - | TRBV4-3 | TGCGCCAGCAGCCACGTAGCGGTCACCGGGGAGCTGTTTTTT | CASSHVAVTGELFF
- | TRBJ1-6 | - | TRBV30 | TGTGCCTGGAGTGTTGGAGGGGGGTTTGATTCACCCCTCCACTTT | CAWSVGGGFDSPLHF
- | TRBJ1-6 | - | TRBV5-6 | TGTGCCAGCAGCTTGCAACAGGGTGGTTCACCCCTCCACTTT | CASSLQQGGSPLHF
- | TRBJ2-7 | - | TRBV4-1 | TGCGCCAGCAGCCAAGAAAGACAGGACCCCTACGAGCAGTACTTC | CASSQERQDPYEQYF
- | TRBJ2-7 | TRBD1 | TRBV6-4 | TGTGCCAGCACCGACGGGACAGGGTTCCGCGAGCAGTACTTC | CASTDGTGFREQYF
- | TRBJ2-1 | TRBD2 | TRBV4-3 | TGCGCCAGCAGCCAAGATCAGGTCCTAGCGGGGGAAGTCAGGTACAATGAGCAGTTCTTC | CASSQDQVLAGEVRYNEQFF
- | TRBJ2-5 | TRBD1 | TRBV5-1 | TGCGCCAGCTCCTGGGGGACAGGGGGAGAGACCCAGTACTTC | CASSWGTGGETQYF
- | TRBJ2-1 | TRBD2 | TRBV13 | TGTGCCAGCAGCTCCCTGGGCGGGGGGTACAATGAGCAGTTCTTC | CASSSLGGGYNEQFF
- | TRBJ1-1 | - | TRBV5-1 | TGCGCCAGCAGCTTGGTCGGTGGGGAATGGGACACTGAAGCTTTCTTT | CASSLVGGEWDTEAFF
- | TRBJ2-1 | TRBD1 | TRBV5-4 | TGTGCCAGCAGCCTGGGACAGCTCTACAATGAGCAGTTCTTC | CASSLGQLYNEQFF
- | TRBJ1-1 | - | TRBV9 | TGTGCCAGCAGCGTGTTTTTGAACACTGAAGCTTTCTTT | CASSVFLNTEAFF
few | TRBJ2-5 | - | TRBV7-9 | TGTGCCAGCAGCTTCGTTAGTATTCAAGAGACCCAGTACTTC | CASSFVSIQETQYF
few | TRBJ2-7 | TRBD1 | TRBV5-6 | TGTGCCAGCAGCAGCCGGACAGGGGAGCAGTACTTC | CASSSRTGEQYF
- | TRBJ2-2 | TRBD2 | TRBV28 | TGTGCCAGCAGTGGGACTAGCGTACACGGGGAGCTGTTTTTT | CASSGTSVHGELFF